This entry features one T cell receptor (beta chain) sequence. The data originate from a study of control samples from healthy donors and cancer patients. Generated by immunoSEQ multiplex PCR, the TCRdb table keeps only in-frame clones and is missing some. The sample shows roughly 120,000 clones, around 89% of them seen only once. Trimming removed 1 base at V and 9 bases at J, with 13 bases between. Germline CDR1 is SGHTA and CDR2 is FQGNSA. The CDR3 is 14 residues long. This chain joins TRBV7-2 and TRBJ2-1; no definite D call. This receptor was taken from a woman aged 45 to 65 in good health. The sample was blood. The CDR3: CASSLVVGPAEQFF. DNA for the CDR3: TGTGCCAGCAGCTTAGTAGTGGGTCCAGCTGAGCAGTTCTTC.